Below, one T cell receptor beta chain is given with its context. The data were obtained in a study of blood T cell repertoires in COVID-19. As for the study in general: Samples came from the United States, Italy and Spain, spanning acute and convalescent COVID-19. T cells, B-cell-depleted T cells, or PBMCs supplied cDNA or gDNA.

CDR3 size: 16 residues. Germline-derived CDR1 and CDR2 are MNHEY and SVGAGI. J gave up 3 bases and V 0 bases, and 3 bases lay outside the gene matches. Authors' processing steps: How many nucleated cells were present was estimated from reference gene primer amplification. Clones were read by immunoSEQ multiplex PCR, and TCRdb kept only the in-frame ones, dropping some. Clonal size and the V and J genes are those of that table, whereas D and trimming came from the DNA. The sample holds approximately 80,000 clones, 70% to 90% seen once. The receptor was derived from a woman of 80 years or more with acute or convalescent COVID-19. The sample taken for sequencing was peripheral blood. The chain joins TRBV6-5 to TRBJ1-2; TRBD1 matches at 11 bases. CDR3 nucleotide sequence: TGTGCCAGCAGTTACTCGGACAGGGGGCCGGACTATGGCTACACCTTC. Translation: CASSYSDRGPDYGYTF.